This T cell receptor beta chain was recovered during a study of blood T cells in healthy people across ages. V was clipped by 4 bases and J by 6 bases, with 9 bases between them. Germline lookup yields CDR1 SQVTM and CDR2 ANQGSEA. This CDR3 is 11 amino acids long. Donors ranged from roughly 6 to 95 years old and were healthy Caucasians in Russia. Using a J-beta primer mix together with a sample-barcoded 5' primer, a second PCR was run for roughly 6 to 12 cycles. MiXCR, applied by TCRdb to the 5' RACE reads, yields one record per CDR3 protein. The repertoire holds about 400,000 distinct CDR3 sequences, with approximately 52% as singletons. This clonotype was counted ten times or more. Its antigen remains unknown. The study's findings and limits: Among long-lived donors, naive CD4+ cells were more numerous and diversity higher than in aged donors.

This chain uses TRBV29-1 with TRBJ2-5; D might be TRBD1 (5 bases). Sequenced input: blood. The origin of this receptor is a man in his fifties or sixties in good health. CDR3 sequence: CSVVPGQTQYF. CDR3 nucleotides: TGCAGCGTTGTCCCAGGGCAGACCCAGTACTTC.